This T cell receptor (beta chain) was found in a study of T cells after yellow fever vaccination. Regarding the study as a whole: Clones from primary vaccination mostly reappeared after the booster (approximately 95% CD4, approximately 86% CD8). Abundant bulk-population clonotypes could contaminate the FACS-sorted repertoires. Researchers noted that a small share of clonotypes showed up in both CD4 and CD8 compartments.

This clonotype was seen ten or more times. Antigen: not known. The V and J ends lost 6 bases and 1 base respectively, with 6 bases between them. The length of the CDR3 is 13 residues. TCRdb re-analysed the 5' RACE reads in MiXCR, keeping a single row per CDR3 protein. The sample contains 120,000 to 150,000 distinct CDR3 sequences, less than 9.5% of which appear only once. The origin of this receptor is a man in his thirties or forties who received the YFV17D yellow fever vaccine. The V gene is TRBV12-3 or TRBV12-4, the J gene TRBJ2-2; the D is unclear. The sequenced sample was CD4+ T cells sorted from PBMCs, obtained 5 days after the yellow fever booster vaccination. The CDR3 here is CASRAQNTGELFF. CDR3 in DNA: TGTGCCAGCAGGGCACAGAACACCGGGGAGCTGTTTTTT.